This section outlines one T cell receptor beta chain sequence together with its context. Its antigen is currently unknown. Preparing the TCRbeta library involved the use of unique molecular identifiers. MiXCR, run by TCRdb on the PCR reads, gives a single entry per CDR3 protein. The top ten clones hold around 28% of a sample with around 450,000 distinct CDR3 sequences, roughly 15% of them seen once. This record belongs to a study of T-cell reconstitution after alpha-beta-depleted transplantation in children. Findings of the study overall: By one year post-transplant, T-cell counts and diversity largely arose from T cells that were newly produced. After transplant, at about two months, alpha-beta T cells were reportedly derived from several hundred expanded graft clones. Surviving recipient T cells and thymic progenitors underlay high day-60 TCRbeta diversity in some patients.

Trimming cost V 3 bases and J 1 base, with 6 bases left between them. The CDR3 is 13 residues long. The germline CDR1 and CDR2 sequences are LGHNA and YNFKEQ. The source material was PBMCs, mostly from graft donor cells, sampled 360 days after TCRalphabeta/CD19-depleted stem cell transplant. The TCR comes from a boy under two years old who had a stem cell transplant for Wiskott-Aldrich syndrome, so the T cells may come from the graft donor. The chain links TRBV4-2 to TRBJ2-5; D call uncertain. CDR3 DNA: TGTGCCAGCAGCCAGGGCTTCCAAGAGACCCAGTACTTC. Protein: CASSQGFQETQYF.